This TCR beta chain stems from a study of metastatic and nonmetastatic thyroid tumors. Study-level information: The study looked at repertoires side by side in blood and in tumor or nodule tissue from malignant and benign thyroid patients. General study results and limits: It was reportedly found that TCR beta diversity was significantly higher in malignant thyroid tumors than in benign nodules, a difference seen in both blood and tumor samples.

Thyroid surgery had not been preceded by any treatment in any patient. A remark on this clone: What it binds is unknown.

CDR1 is DFQATT, CDR2 SNEGSKA, per germline (reference sequence). The CDR3 is made up of 14 amino acids. Between the trimmed V and J ends, which lost 0 bases and 6 bases, there was a span of 12 bases. In the study's own analysis: Clinicopathological groups differed in CDR3, with these differences serving to build a distant-metastasis classifier for papillary thyroid cancer. TCRdb re-called the PCR reads with MiXCR. V and J calls and clone size were set by TCRdb, not the authors. Of approximately 31,000 clones in the sample, roughly 30% are singletons; the top ten hold about 32%. Material: blood. The sequence came from a female donor with papillary thyroid cancer or a benign thyroid nodule (not recorded which). Some clones in this sample may be carry-over from other donors' samples. The chain is built from TRBV20-1 and TRBJ2-1; D might be TRBD2 (6 bases). CDR3: CSARDNGGVNEQFF. The CDR3 DNA reads TGCAGTGCTAGAGATAACGGGGGAGTCAATGAGCAGTTCTTC.